This T cell receptor (beta chain) was documented in a study of Ad26.COV2.S vaccination and SARS-CoV-2 variants. Profiling relied on immunoSEQ multiplex PCR, and the TCRdb table lists in-frame clones only, not all of them. The sample lists roughly 150,000 clones, roughly 90% occurring once. Germline CDR1 and CDR2: SGHDN and FVKESK. The CDR3 spans 12 residues. V gave up 4 bases and J gave up 8 bases, with 9 bases separating them. General study findings and limits: Vaccine recipients surpassed placebo recipients in spike-specific TCR breadth. There was reportedly substantial breadth in spike-specific CD8+ and CD4+ T cell responses after vaccination. Measurements of TCR breadth and depth may have given underestimates of the total T cell responses. Those who received vaccine or placebo ended up with similar non-spike TCR breadth.

This clone was seen more than once but under ten times. Its antigen is not identified. The genes are TRBV14 and TRBJ2-4; tentatively, D is TRBD1 (6 bases). The input for sequencing was peripheral blood, taken after recovery from COVID-19. The source is a human donor who had recovered from COVID-19. In DNA, the CDR3 is TGTGCCAGCAGCCCCAGGGGCTACATTCAGTACTTC. Translated, it gives CASSPRGYIQYF.